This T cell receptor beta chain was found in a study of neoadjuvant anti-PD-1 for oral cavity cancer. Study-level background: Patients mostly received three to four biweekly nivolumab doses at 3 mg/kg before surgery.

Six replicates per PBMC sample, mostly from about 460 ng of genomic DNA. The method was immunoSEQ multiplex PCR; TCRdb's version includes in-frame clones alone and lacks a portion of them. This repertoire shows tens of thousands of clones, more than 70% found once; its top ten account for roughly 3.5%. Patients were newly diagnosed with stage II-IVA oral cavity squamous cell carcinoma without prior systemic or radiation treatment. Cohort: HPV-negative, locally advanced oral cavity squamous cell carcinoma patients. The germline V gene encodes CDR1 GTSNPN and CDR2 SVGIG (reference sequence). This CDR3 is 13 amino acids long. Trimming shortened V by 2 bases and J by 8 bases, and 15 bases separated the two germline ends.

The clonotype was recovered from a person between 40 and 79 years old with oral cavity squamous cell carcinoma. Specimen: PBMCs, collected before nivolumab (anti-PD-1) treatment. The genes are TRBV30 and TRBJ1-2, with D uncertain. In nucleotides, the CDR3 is TGTGCCTGGAGTCAGTTTGATACTCTCGGCTACACCTTC. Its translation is CAWSQFDTLGYTF.